Below are 16 T cell receptor beta chains sequenced from a single sample in a study of blood T cells in healthy people across ages. It was with a sample-barcoded 5' primer and a J-beta primer mix that a second PCR of roughly 7 to 12 cycles was run. TCRdb recomputed calls from the 5' RACE reads with MiXCR, one row per CDR3 protein. The table has 450,000 to 650,000 distinct CDR3 sequences, about 24% seen once; the top ten hold around 10%. The same sample was also used in a study of T cells of mothers and their children.

The specimen was blood. The receptor source for this set is a boy aged 5-17 years in good health.

V gene TRBV18 combines with J gene TRBJ2-3; D ambiguous. This CDR3 contains 14 residues. Between the trimmed V and J ends, which lost 4 bases and 2 bases, there was a span of 10 bases. Looked up from germline, CDR1 is KGHSH and CDR2 is LQKENI. CDR3: CASSRAWNTDTQYF. In nucleotides, the CDR3 is TGTGCCAGCTCACGGGCGTGGAACACAGATACGCAGTATTTT.

This clonotype was seen a few times. The V call is TRBV29-1, the J call TRBJ2-1; D is unresolved. The CDR3 contains 14 residues. V dropped 2 bases and J dropped 0 bases, with 8 bases sitting between them. CDR1 is SQVTM, CDR2 ANQGSEA, per germline. The CDR3 DNA reads as TGCAGCGTTGAAAGTCGGACCTCCTACAATGAGCAGTTCTTC. The encoded protein is CSVESRTSYNEQFF.

This clonotype was found a few times. This chain uses TRBV4-2 with TRBJ2-1, with 11 bases fitting TRBD2. From germline, CDR1 is LGHNA and CDR2 YNFKEQ. The CDR3 sequence is 16 residues long. V shed 2 bases, J shed 6 bases, and the junction held 6 bases outside the gene matches. The chain's CDR3 is CASSQPGTSGGNEQFF. The CDR3 DNA reads TGTGCCAGCAGCCAACCCGGGACTAGCGGCGGCAATGAGCAGTTCTTC.

This clonotype was seen only a few times. V is TRBV2 and J is TRBJ2-1; 7 bases match TRBD2. Germline assignment: CDR1 SNHLY and CDR2 FYNNEI. The V gene end was trimmed by 5 bases and the J gene end by 8 bases; junction bases not matched to a gene: 9. The CDR3 is made up of 14 amino acids. CDR3 loop: CASSPSGEYYEQFF. In DNA, the CDR3 is TGTGCCAGCAGTCCTAGCGGAGAGTACTATGAGCAGTTCTTC. The full variable domain, its missing parts supplied by reference TRBV2 and TRBJ2-1, is EPEVTQTPSHQVTQMGQEVILRCVPISNHLYFYWYRQILGQKVEFLVSFYNNEISEKSEIFDDQFSVERPDGSNFTLKIRSTKLEDSAMYFCASSPSGEYYEQFFGPGTRLTVL.

About this clonotype itself: Its ends do not fully match the called genes, so a read error is possible. The chain couples TRBV24-1 to TRBJ2-7; 10 bases agree with TRBD1. The CDR3 has 13 residues. Germline V gene data show CDR1 as KGHDR and CDR2 as SFDVKD. CDR3 residues: CATFREQDRGSFF. The CDR3 DNA sequence: TGTGCCACCTTCCGAGAACAGGACAGGGGGAGTTTCTTC.

The chain carries TRBV30 and TRBJ2-5; the D gene could be TRBD1 or TRBD2 (5 bases each). The germline CDR1 and CDR2 sequences are GTSNPN and SVGIG (reference sequence). Trimming removed 2 bases at V and 5 bases at J, with 9 bases between. The CDR3 length is 12 residues. The CDR3 DNA is TGTGCCTGGAGTTCGGGGCTGGAGACCCAGTACTTC. It is translated as CAWSSGLETQYF.

This clonotype was counted only a few times. Germline is not matched at one junction end, which may reflect a read error. This sequence joins TRBV5-4 and TRBJ2-2; TRBD2 aligns across 11 bases. Germline lookup yields CDR1 SGHNT and CDR2 YYREEE (reference sequence). The length of the CDR3 is 16 residues. The CDR3 region has the DNA TGTGCCAACAGCTTAGCGGGGGGGCCGAAGACCGGGGAGCTGTTTTTT. Its translation: CANSLAGGPKTGELFF.

This chain connects TRBV7-3 to TRBJ2-2; TRBD1 might be the D (6 bases). Germline V gives CDR1 SGHTA, CDR2 FQGTGA. With 5 bases removed from V and 6 bases from J, the gap between germline ends came to 16 bases. CDR3 length: 15 residues. The CDR3 sequence: CASSPIPGAAGELFF. CDR3 coding DNA: TGTGCCAGCAGCCCTATCCCAGGGGCCGCCGGGGAGCTGTTTTTT.

This clonotype was counted at least ten times. The V gene is TRBV7-2, the J gene TRBJ2-5; 11 bases align to TRBD2. V was clipped by 5 bases and J by 1 base; unmatched bases: 3. CDR1 and CDR2 (germline): SGHTA, FQGNSA. The length of the CDR3 is 15 residues. The CDR3, as DNA: TGTGCCAGCAGCCGGACTAGCGGGCCCCAAGAGACCCAGTACTTC. Translation: CASSRTSGPQETQYF.

This clonotype occurred a few times. The rearrangement links TRBV5-1 to TRBJ1-1; the D gene is possibly TRBD1 (5 bases). The germline V gene has CDR1 SGHRS and CDR2 YFSETQ. V was shortened by 4 bases and J by 6 bases, with 22 bases between the two germline ends. CDR3 length: 16 residues. CDR3: CASSDTRIGSGAEAFF. Written as DNA, the CDR3 is TGCGCCAGCAGCGACACCCGAATCGGTTCGGGGGCTGAAGCTTTCTTT. The variable domain in full, completed from reference TRBV5-1 and TRBJ1-1, reads KAGVTQTPRYLIKTRGQQVTLSCSPISGHRSVSWYQQTPGQGLQFLFEYFSETQRNKGNFPGRFSGRQFSNSRSEMNVSTLELGDSALYLCASSDTRIGSGAEAFFGQGTRLTVV.

The gene calls are TRBV7-3 and TRBJ2-5; the D gene could be TRBD1 or TRBD2 (5 bases each). The CDR3 has 15 amino acids. Per germline, CDR1 SGHTA and CDR2 FQGTGA. Trimming removed 2 bases at V and 4 bases at J, with 14 bases between. The chain's CDR3 is CASSLFGGTGETQYF. The CDR3 DNA is TGTGCCAGCAGCTTATTCGGTGGGACCGGAGAGACCCAGTACTTC.

V usage is TRBV4-3 and J usage is TRBJ1-2, with D unclear. The CDR3 sequence is 15 residues long. CDR1 is LGHNA and CDR2 is YSLEER in the germline V gene. Trimming took 0 bases from V and 2 from J, leaving 10 bases between them. This CDR3 is CASSQDIAGNYGYTF. The CDR3 coding sequence is TGCGCCAGCAGCCAAGATATCGCAGGCAACTATGGCTACACCTTC.

The chain couples TRBV28 to TRBJ2-7; TRBD2 aligns across 7 bases. CDR3 size: 16 residues. Germline V gene data show CDR1 as MDHEN and CDR2 as SYDVKM. V was clipped by 6 bases and J by 4 bases; unmatched bases: 15. The CDR3 bases are TGTGCCAGCAGGGTCCGATCGGCGGGAGATTCTTACGAGCAGTACTTC. It encodes CASRVRSAGDSYEQYF.

The chain couples TRBV20-1 to TRBJ2-5; no clear D. The J call may be mistaken, given a closer DNA end match to TRBJ2-7. The germline V gene has CDR1 DFQATT and CDR2 SNEGSKA (reference sequence). The CDR3 is made up of 13 amino acids. DNA for the CDR3: TGCAGTGCTAGAGTTCCAATATTCTACGAGCAGTACTTC. It specifies CSARVPIFYEQYF.

The chain uses TRBV20-1 and TRBJ1-2; 7 bases are shared with TRBD1. CDR1 is DFQATT and CDR2 is SNEGSKA in the germline V gene (reference sequence). This CDR3 spans 14 amino acids. V shed 6 bases and J 2 bases; nucleotides not matched to a gene: 9. Here the CDR3 reads CSAKSRGGNYGYTF. The CDR3 bases are TGCAGTGCCAAAAGCAGGGGGGGAAACTATGGCTACACCTTC.

The rearrangement joins TRBV20-1 to TRBJ2-5; TRBD2 aligns across 7 bases. The end of the DNA aligns better with TRBJ2-1, so the J call may be wrong. From germline, CDR1 is DFQATT and CDR2 SNEGSKA (reference sequence). The CDR3 spans 15 residues. The CDR3 nucleotides read TGCAGTGCTAAGGATGCGGGAGTCCCCTACAATGAGCAGTTCTTC. Translating gives CSAKDAGVPYNEQFF.